Below, 21 T cell receptor beta chains from the same sample are listed, as sequenced in a study of blood T cell repertoires in COVID-19. Only in-frame clones appear in the TCRdb table, and some are missing; sequencing was by immunoSEQ multiplex PCR. The data contain about 200,000 clones, roughly 80% of them singletons. Input material: peripheral blood. Receptor source: a woman aged 80 or older with acute or convalescent COVID-19.

V gene TRBV6-2 or TRBV6-3 combines with J gene TRBJ1-5; 7 nucleotides line up with TRBD1. This CDR3 contains 15 residues. CDR1 MNHEY and CDR2 SVGEGT come from the germline V gene. The V segment lost 5 bases and the J segment 6 bases; nucleotides outside the gene matches: 10. CDR3 bases: TGTGCCAGCAGTCAAATAACAGGGGCTGGTCAGCCCCAGCATTTT. Amino acids: CASSQITGAGQPQHF.

V and J are TRBV27 and TRBJ1-3; D is unclear. Looked up from germline, CDR1 is MNHEY and CDR2 is SMNVEV (reference sequence). Trimming cost V 5 bases and J 8 bases, with 19 bases left between them. This CDR3 comprises 15 residues. The CDR3 coding sequence is TGTGCCAGCAGTCCCCGAGCGCCTTATAAAGACACCATATATTTT. This sequence encodes CASSPRAPYKDTIYF.

This clone was counted only a few times. V and J are TRBV3-1 (or the pseudogene TRBV3-2) and TRBJ2-7, with TRBD2 matching 9 bases. Per the germline V gene, CDR1 is LGHDT and CDR2 is YNNKEL (reference sequence). This CDR3 has 16 residues. V dropped 0 bases and J dropped 5; count of bases not matched to a gene: 8. The CDR3 sequence: CASSQDWASGTNEQYF. For the CDR3, the DNA is TGTGCCAGCAGCCAAGATTGGGCTAGCGGGACTAACGAGCAGTACTTC.

The chain links TRBV5-1 to TRBJ2-1; TRBD2 might be the D (6 bases). Deletions cut 2 bases from V and 8 bases from J, with 14 bases between. CDR1 SGHRS and CDR2 YFSETQ come from the germline V gene. This CDR3 region has 14 residues. The CDR3 coding sequence is TGCGCCAGCAGCTTAGGAGGGCGGAATTATGAGCAGTTCTTC. It specifies CASSLGGRNYEQFF.

The chain has TRBV6-2 or TRBV6-3 and TRBJ1-6; 9 positions agree with TRBD1. The CDR3 consists of 16 residues. Germline V CDR1 and CDR2: MNHEY, SVGEGT. Germline trimming cut 6 bases from V and 4 bases from J; bases unmatched to any gene: 7. The CDR3 loop reads CASSPSGQGYNSPLHF. The CDR3 region has the DNA TGTGCCAGCAGCCCGTCGGGACAGGGATATAATTCACCCCTCCACTTT.

This sequence joins TRBV11-3 and TRBJ1-6; D ambiguous. CDR1 and CDR2 (germline): SGHNT, YENEEA. CDR3 length equals 13 residues. The ends were cut back, 2 bases at V and 7 bases at J, with 6 bases in the middle. This CDR3 is CASSLFRNSPLHF. The DNA for the CDR3 is TGTGCCAGCAGCTTATTTAGAAATTCACCCCTCCACTTT. Full variable domain (missing parts from reference TRBV11-3 and TRBJ1-6): EAGVVQSPRYKIIEKKQPVAFWCNPISGHNTLYWYLQNLGQGPELLIRYENEEAVDDSQLPKDRFSAERLKGVDSTLKIQPAELGDSAVYLCASSLFRNSPLHFGNGTRLTVT.

V is TRBV6-5 and J is TRBJ1-2; D is unclear. Trimming shortened V by 0 bases and J by 2 bases, and 13 bases separated the two germline ends. This CDR3 is 16 amino acids long. Germline CDR1 and CDR2: MNHEY and SVGAGI. CDR3 region: CASSYSSRTENYGYTF. The CDR3 DNA sequence: TGTGCCAGCAGTTACTCGTCTCGAACGGAGAACTATGGCTACACCTTC.

J is TRBJ1-3 and V is TRBV29-1, with unresolved D. CDR1 and CDR2 from the germline V gene are SQVTM and ANQGSEA. This CDR3 spans 12 amino acids. V dropped 5 bases and J dropped 1 base, with 6 bases sitting between them. CDR3 sequence (DNA): TGCAGCGTTCGGGAGTCTGGAAACACCATATATTTT. Its protein product is CSVRESGNTIYF.

The chain carries TRBV28 and TRBJ1-2; TRBD1 matches 9 bases. Trimming removed 6 bases from V and 3 bases from J; junction bases left unmatched: 11. The CDR3 spans 16 residues. Germline lookup yields CDR1 MDHEN and CDR2 SYDVKM. The CDR3 DNA is TGTGCCAGCAGCCTTATGGGACAGGGAGGATACTATGGCTACACCTTC. Translated: CASSLMGQGGYYGYTF.

The chain recombines TRBV4-1 with TRBJ2-3; D is undetermined. Germline assignment: CDR1 MGHRA and CDR2 YSYEKL. The CDR3 is 14 amino acids. Between the trimmed V and J ends, which lost 0 bases and 4 bases, there was a span of 8 bases. Here the CDR3 reads CASSQEESSDTQYF. The CDR3 bases are TGCGCCAGCAGCCAAGAGGAGTCATCAGATACGCAGTATTTT.

The chain combines TRBV6-5 with TRBJ1-4; D is ambiguous. Germline V gene lookup returns CDR1 MNHEY and CDR2 SVGAGI. V was pared by 7 bases and J by 5 bases, with 14 bases between. The CDR3 is made up of 14 amino acids. The CDR3 bases are TGTGCCAGCAACGCGCTTGGGCCAAATGAAAAACTGTTTTTT. As protein: CASNALGPNEKLFF.

The V gene is TRBV7-2, the J gene TRBJ1-5, with a possible D match to TRBD1 (6 bases). This CDR3 has 14 amino acids. Trimming pared 4 bases from V and 3 bases from J, leaving 10 bases between. Germline V gives CDR1 SGHTA, CDR2 FQGNSA. The DNA for the CDR3 is TGTGCCAGCAGCTCTGGACAGCCCAATCAGCCCCAGCATTTT. Translation: CASSSGQPNQPQHF.

This chain joins TRBV7-2 and TRBJ2-1; D remains ambiguous. Trimming cost V 4 bases and J 0 bases, with 10 bases left between them. Per germline, CDR1 SGHTA and CDR2 FQGNSA. The CDR3 runs to 15 residues. The CDR3 reads CASSSIVHSYNEQFF. CDR3 sequence (DNA): TGTGCCAGCAGCTCGATAGTCCACTCCTACAATGAGCAGTTCTTC.

This rearrangement joins TRBV7-2 to TRBJ2-7; possible D gene TRBD1, 6 bases. This CDR3 region has 15 residues. V was clipped by 5 bases and J by 3 bases, with 17 bases between them. Germline loops: CDR1 SGHTA, CDR2 FQGNSA. CDR3 residues: CASSLRWDTGYEQYF. As DNA, the CDR3 is TGTGCCAGCAGCCTTCGGTGGGACACGGGCTACGAGCAGTACTTC.

The chain joins TRBV5-1 to TRBJ2-7; TRBD1 is a possible D gene (6 bases). CDR3 size: 15 residues. With 1 base removed from V and 1 base from J, the gap between germline ends came to 12 bases. CDR1 and CDR2 from the germline V gene are SGHRS and YFSETQ. The CDR3 reads CASSLTTGFSYEQYF. The CDR3 DNA is TGCGCCAGCAGCTTGACGACAGGTTTTTCCTACGAGCAGTACTTC.

The chain recombines TRBV28 with TRBJ1-2, with TRBD1 matching 7 bases. The V and J ends lost 5 bases and 3 bases, in that order; junction bases with no gene match: 9. CDR1 and CDR2 from the germline V gene are MDHEN and SYDVKM. CDR3 size: 15 residues. CDR3 residues: CASSREPRGYYGYTF. For the CDR3, the DNA is TGTGCCAGCAGTCGCGAGCCCAGGGGGTACTATGGCTACACCTTC.

This clone has a handful of counts. The V call is TRBV7-2, the J call TRBJ1-2, with a possible D match to TRBD1 (6 bases). Trimming shortened V by 3 bases and J by 8 bases, and 22 bases separated the two germline ends. The CDR3 is made up of 16 amino acids. CDR1 SGHTA and CDR2 FQGNSA come from the germline V gene. The CDR3 is CASSFLLGGGLGGYTF. The CDR3 coding sequence is TGTGCCAGCAGCTTCCTACTAGGGGGTGGTCTAGGAGGCTACACCTTC.

The chain is built from TRBV12-3 or TRBV12-4 and TRBJ1-1; D remains ambiguous. V was trimmed by 5 bases and J by 3 bases, leaving 7 bases between them. This CDR3 region has 12 residues. CDR3 sequence: CASSLSDTEAFF. The CDR3 DNA is TGTGCCAGCAGTCTGAGTGACACTGAAGCTTTCTTT.

The chain uses TRBV7-2 and TRBJ1-3; D not certain. The germline V gene has CDR1 SGHTA and CDR2 FQGNSA. V was pared by 1 base and J by 0 bases, with 10 bases between. This CDR3 region has 16 residues. The CDR3 loop is CASSLEVGHSGNTIYF. CDR3 in DNA: TGTGCCAGCAGCTTAGAAGTTGGGCACTCTGGAAACACCATATATTTT.

This clone was detected once. The chain is built from TRBV24-1 and TRBJ2-5; D possibly corresponds to TRBD1 (7 bases). CDR3 length: 16 residues. V lost 3 bases, J lost 1 base, and 14 bases lay in between. The germline V gene encodes CDR1 KGHDR and CDR2 SFDVKD. CDR3 in DNA: TGTGCCACCAGTGATCCTGGGCAGGGGGGCCAAGAGACCCAGTACTTC. It translates to CATSDPGQGGQETQYF.

The V and J genes are TRBV3-1 (or the pseudogene TRBV3-2) and TRBJ1-2, with 7 bases aligning to TRBD1. CDR3 length equals 13 residues. Germline-derived CDR1 and CDR2 are LGHDT and YNNKEL (reference sequence). The J segment lost 5 bases and the V segment lost 5 bases, leaving 5 bases of the junction unmatched. DNA for the CDR3: TGTGCCAGCAGCTCAGGACAGGTTTATGGCTACACCTTC. It codes for CASSSGQVYGYTF.